These 4 T cell receptor beta chains were sequenced from one sample in a study of blood T cell repertoires in COVID-19. The method was immunoSEQ multiplex PCR; TCRdb's version includes in-frame clones alone and lacks a portion of them. The top ten clones hold about 15% of a sample with 55,000 to 75,000 clones, about 81% of them seen once. The specimen sequenced was peripheral blood. The receptors were sampled from an elderly man with acute or convalescent COVID-19.

Of note for this clone: In the same sample, other DNA sequences code for this CDR3. This chain links TRBV28 with TRBJ1-5, with 7 positions matching TRBD1. Trimming took 6 bases from V and 0 from J; bases not matched to a gene: 2. The germline V gene encodes CDR1 MDHEN and CDR2 SYDVKM. This CDR3 is built from 14 residues. CDR3 amino acids: CASRQGGSNQPQHF. In DNA, the CDR3 is TGTGCCAGCAGGCAGGGGGGTAGCAATCAGCCCCAGCATTTT.

This sequence joins TRBV20-1 and TRBJ2-7; TRBD1 matches 8 bases. CDR1 is DFQATT, CDR2 SNEGSKA, per germline (reference sequence). V lost 5 bases, J lost 4 bases, and 1 base stayed unmatched. CDR3 length: 11 residues. The CDR3 bases are TGCAGTGCTCGGACAGGGTACGAGCAGTACTTC. This translates into CSARTGYEQYF.

The chain's CDR3 is CASSVNRGANYGYTF. The CDR3 DNA is TGTGCCAGCAGTGTCAACAGGGGAGCTAACTATGGCTACACCTTC. The V gene is TRBV7-2, the J gene TRBJ1-2, with 7 bases lining up with TRBD1. Germline lookup yields CDR1 SGHTA and CDR2 FQGNSA. Trimming removed 6 bases from V and 0 bases from J; junction bases left unmatched: 7. The CDR3 consists of 15 residues.

The V call is TRBV10-3, the J call TRBJ2-3; possibly TRBD2 for D (6 bases). Germline-derived CDR1 and CDR2 are ENHRY and SYGVKD. V was trimmed by 0 bases and J by 1 base, leaving 8 bases between them. The CDR3 spans 15 residues. CDR3 sequence reads: CAISESIAGTDTQYF. In nucleotides, the CDR3 is TGTGCCATCAGTGAGTCCATAGCGGGCACAGATACGCAGTATTTT.